This T cell receptor (beta chain) is from a study of identical twins. This clonotype was seen repeatedly, ten times or more. With no exceptions, donors were healthy Caucasians. This CDR3 contains 11 residues. V lost 3 bases to trimming and J lost 6 bases, with 3 bases between them. Using its own MiXCR run on the 5' RACE reads, TCRdb lists one record per CDR3 protein. This sample has a few hundred thousand distinct CDR3 sequences, with about 9% found just once. The sample consisted of naive T cells sorted from blood. The rearrangement joins TRBV12-3 or TRBV12-4 to TRBJ1-5; D gene uncertain. The source is a woman aged 45-60 years in good health. The CDR3 here is CASSLSQPQHF. As DNA, the CDR3 is TGTGCCAGCAGTTTGTCTCAGCCCCAGCATTTT.